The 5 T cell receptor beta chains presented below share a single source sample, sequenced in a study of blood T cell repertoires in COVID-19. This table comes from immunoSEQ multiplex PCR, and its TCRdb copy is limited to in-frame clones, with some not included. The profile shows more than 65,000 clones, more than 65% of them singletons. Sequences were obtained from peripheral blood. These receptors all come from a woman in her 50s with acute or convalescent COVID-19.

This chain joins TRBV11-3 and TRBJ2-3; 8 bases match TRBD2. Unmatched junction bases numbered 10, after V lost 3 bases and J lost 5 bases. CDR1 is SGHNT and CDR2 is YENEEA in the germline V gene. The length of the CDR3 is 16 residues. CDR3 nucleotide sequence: TGTGCCAGCAGCTTTGACACGGGAGGGCCAGGAGATACGCAGTATTTT. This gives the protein CASSFDTGGPGDTQYF.

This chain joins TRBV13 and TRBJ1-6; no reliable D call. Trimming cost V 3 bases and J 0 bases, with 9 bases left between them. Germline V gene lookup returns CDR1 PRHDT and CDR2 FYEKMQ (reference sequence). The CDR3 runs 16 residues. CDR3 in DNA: TGTGCCAGCAGCTTTTTCCGGGGCTCCTATAATTCACCCCTCCACTTT. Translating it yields CASSFFRGSYNSPLHF.

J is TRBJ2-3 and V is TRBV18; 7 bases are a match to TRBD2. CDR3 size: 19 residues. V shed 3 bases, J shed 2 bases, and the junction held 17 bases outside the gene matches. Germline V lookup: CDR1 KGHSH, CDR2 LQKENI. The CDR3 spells CASSPMGPGLPRFTDTQYF. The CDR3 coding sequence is TGTGCCAGCTCACCGATGGGGCCGGGACTACCGAGATTCACAGATACGCAGTATTTT.

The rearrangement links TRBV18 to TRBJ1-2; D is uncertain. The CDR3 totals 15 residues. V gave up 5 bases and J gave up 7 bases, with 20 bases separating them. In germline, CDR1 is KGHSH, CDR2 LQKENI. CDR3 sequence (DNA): TGTGCCAGCTCATCGGATAGAAACGGGGTGGCTGGCTACACCTTC. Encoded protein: CASSSDRNGVAGYTF.

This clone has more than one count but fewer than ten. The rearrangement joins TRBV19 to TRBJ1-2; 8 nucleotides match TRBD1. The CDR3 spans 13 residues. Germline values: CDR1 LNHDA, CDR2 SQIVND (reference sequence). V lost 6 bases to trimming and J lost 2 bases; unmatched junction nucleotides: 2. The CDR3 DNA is TGTGCCAGTAGACAGGGGGGGAACTATGGCTACACCTTC. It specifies CASRQGGNYGYTF.